A selection of T cell receptor beta chains follows, all from one sample in a study of blood T cell repertoires in COVID-19. Repertoires were generated with immunoSEQ multiplex PCR, while TCRdb's copy carries only in-frame clones and drops some. Of some 83,000 clones in the sample, roughly 84% were seen once. The source material was peripheral blood. The receptors originated from a man in his fifties with acute or convalescent COVID-19. Each CDR3 is given with its conserved first and last residue. Fields, in order: clone size, J gene, D gene, V gene, CDR3 length, CDR3 DNA, CDR3 protein. D genes are given only for firm matches. The listing skips clone size in some rows; elsewhere it reads once, few, many or a size class.

>NA|TRBJ1-4|TRBD1|TRBV5-1|15
TGCGCCAGCAGCACAGGGGCCGCGGGACGGGAAAAACTGTTTTTT
CASSTGAAGREKLFF
>NA|TRBJ2-7|NA|TRBV18|16
TGTGCCAGCTCACCCGAGGGCGGACGGAGCTCCTACGAGCAGTACTTC
CASSPEGGRSSYEQYF
>once|TRBJ1-2|TRBD1|TRBV11-1|15
TGTGCCAGCAGCCCGACAGGGGGCGGTAACTATGGCTACACCTTC
CASSPTGGGNYGYTF
>NA|TRBJ1-4|NA|TRBV19|16
TGTGCCAGTACCCCCCTCGGGGCGGGGGGTAGTGAAAAACTGTTTTTT
CASTPLGAGGSEKLFF
>once|TRBJ1-1|NA|TRBV6-5|14
TGTGCCAGCAGTTACCAGGGGCCGAACACTGAAGCTTTCTTT
CASSYQGPNTEAFF
>NA|TRBJ2-1|TRBD2|TRBV24-1|16
TGTGCCACCAGTGCCCCTAGCGGGAGCCGGGACAATGAGCAGTTCTTC
CATSAPSGSRDNEQFF
>once|TRBJ1-5|NA|TRBV18|16
TGTGCCAGCTCACCACGTCAGGGAGGAGGCAATCAGCCCCAGCATTTT
CASSPRQGGGNQPQHF
>once|TRBJ2-7|TRBD2|TRBV27|14
TGTGCCAGCAGTTCCCCGGGAGGGTCCTACGAGCAGTACTTC
CASSSPGGSYEQYF
>NA|TRBJ2-5|TRBD1|TRBV14|15
TGTGCCAGCAGCTACCGGACAGGGGGACGCGGAACCCAGTACTTC
CASSYRTGGRGTQYF
>NA|TRBJ1-2|NA|TRBV6-6|12
TGTGCCAGCAGTTATGCAGGGGATGGCTACACCTTC
CASSYAGDGYTF
>NA|TRBJ1-2|NA|TRBV27|12
TGTGCCAGCAGGCGTACGGGACAAGGCTACACCTTC
CASRRTGQGYTF
>NA|TRBJ1-4|NA|TRBV5-1|16
TGCGCCAGCAGCTTGGCCCAGGCGGGGTTTCGGGAAAAACTGTTTTTT
CASSLAQAGFREKLFF
>once|TRBJ2-7|NA|TRBV7-8|12
TGTGCCAGCAGCCCTCCCTCCTACGAGCAGTACTTC
CASSPPSYEQYF
>NA|TRBJ2-1|TRBD2|TRBV10-3|16
TGTGCCATCAGTGCTGGCGAGCGGGAGTTCGGCAATGAGCAGTTCTTC
CAISAGEREFGNEQFF
>NA|TRBJ1-5|NA|TRBV2|16
TGTGCCAGCAGTGAAGAGGGCAGCTTAGCGGGGAAGCCCCAGCATTTT
CASSEEGSLAGKPQHF
>NA|TRBJ1-5|NA|TRBV19|13
TGTGCCAGTAGTATCGGGGTCATTCAGCCCCAGCATTTT
CASSIGVIQPQHF
>NA|TRBJ2-1|TRBD2|TRBV5-1|15
TGCGCCAGCAGCCTGGGACTAGCGGGAGTCACTGAGCAGTTCTTC
CASSLGLAGVTEQFF
>NA|TRBJ2-7|NA|TRBV5-1|14
TGCGCCAGCAGCGTCCTAGCGTGGACGGGCGAGCAGTACTTC
CASSVLAWTGEQYF
>NA|TRBJ2-1|NA|TRBV19|15
TGTGCCAGTACCCCGGGTCGGAGCTCCTACAATGAGCAGTTCTTC
CASTPGRSSYNEQFF